The 5 T cell receptor beta chains given below trace back to one sample, sequenced in a study of T cells after yellow fever vaccination (dated by TCRdb to 2018 to 2020). The treatment or condition label on this specimen signifies: live attenuated yellow fever vaccine strain. The method was 5' RACE. The instrument given in TCRdb is Illumina NovaSeq 6000. The public reads were reprocessed in TCRdb via fastp at Q25 and MiXCR, keeping in-frame beta chains. Each entry merges the rows of one CDR3 protein and shows their most common DNA and genes. This sample gives roughly 400,000 distinct CDR3 sequences in total; roughly 20% of them show up just once. The top ten hold roughly a sixth of the sample. The sequenced sample was PBMCs, obtained before the yellow fever booster vaccination. The receptors here all came from a man between 18 and 29 years old who received the YFV17D yellow fever vaccine.

The sample holds a few counts of this clonotype. The genes are TRBV5-5 and TRBJ1-2; D ambiguous. Germline V gene sequence: CDR1 SGHKS, CDR2 YYEKEE (reference sequence). The germline V and J ends were trimmed by 6 bases and 3 bases, with 15 bases remaining between them. CDR3 length: 14 amino acids. The CDR3 DNA reads as TGTGCCAGCACCAGAGGGCATACCTACTATGGCTACACCTTC. Translating it yields CASTRGHTYYGYTF.

The chain combines TRBV28 with TRBJ2-1; D gene uncertain. This CDR3 region has 12 residues. The V gene lost 4 bases and the J gene lost 10 bases, with 11 bases spanning the gap. Germline loops: CDR1 MDHEN, CDR2 SYDVKM. CDR3 sequence: CASSSTRREQFF. The CDR3 DNA reads TGTGCCAGCAGTTCTACTCGGAGAGAGCAGTTCTTC.

This clonotype occurred a few times. V is TRBV5-1 and J is TRBJ2-1; D ambiguous. Trimming pared 4 bases from V and 0 bases from J, leaving 11 bases between. Germline V gives CDR1 SGHRS, CDR2 YFSETQ. CDR3 length: 15 amino acids. The CDR3 DNA reads as TGCGCCAGCAGCGGGTTAGCTAGCTCCTACAATGAGCAGTTCTTC. Its protein is CASSGLASSYNEQFF.

This clonotype occurred a few times. As DNA, the CDR3 is TGTGCCAGCAGCTTTAGACAGGGGGTAACCTACGAGCAGTACTTC. This translates into CASSFRQGVTYEQYF. The chain couples TRBV5-6 to TRBJ2-7; 9 bases agree with TRBD1. CDR1 is SGHDT, CDR2 YYEEEE, per germline. The J segment lost 2 bases and the V segment lost 2 bases, leaving 5 bases of the junction unmatched. The CDR3 length is 15 residues.

V is TRBV7-6 and J is TRBJ2-3; the D call may be TRBD1 or TRBD2 (5 bases each). The V gene's germline CDR1 is SGHVS and CDR2 FNYEAQ. This CDR3 spans 16 amino acids. Trimming shortened V by 4 bases and J by 2 bases, and 16 bases separated the two germline ends. The CDR3 DNA sequence: TGTGCCAGCAGCTCTCGCCGCCAGGGACCCACAGATACGCAGTATTTT. This sequence encodes CASSSRRQGPTDTQYF.